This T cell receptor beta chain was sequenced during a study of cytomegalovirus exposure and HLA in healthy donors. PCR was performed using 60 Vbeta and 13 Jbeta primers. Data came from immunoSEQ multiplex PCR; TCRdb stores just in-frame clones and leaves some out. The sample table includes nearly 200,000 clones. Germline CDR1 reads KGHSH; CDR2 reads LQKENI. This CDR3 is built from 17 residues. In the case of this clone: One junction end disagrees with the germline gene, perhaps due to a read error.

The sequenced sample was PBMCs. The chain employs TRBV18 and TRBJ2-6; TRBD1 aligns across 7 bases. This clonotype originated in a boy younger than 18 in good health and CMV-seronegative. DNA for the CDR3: TGTGCCAGCTCAGTGACAGGGACCGCTTCTGGGGCCAACGTCCTGATTTTC. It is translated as CASSVTGTASGANVLIF.